The rows below give T cell receptor beta chains drawn from one sample of a study of blood T cell repertoires in COVID-19. Here immunoSEQ multiplex PCR was the method, and the copy in TCRdb shows in-frame clones only, minus some. The sample holds approximately 77,000 clones, 80% seen once. Input material: peripheral blood. These receptors were collected from a woman aged 65 to 85 with acute or convalescent COVID-19. CDR3s include the opening cysteine and the closing phenylalanine or tryptophan. D genes are given only for firm matches. The size entry is marked missing in some rows and otherwise reads once, few, many or a size class.

NA	TRBV2	once	TRBJ1-1	TGTGCCAGTAGCGGTTATGTGAACACTGAAGCTTTCTTT	CASSGYVNTEAFF
TRBD2	TRBV7-3	NA	TRBJ2-7	TGTGCCAGCAGCTTAGACGGGACTAGCTACGAGCAGTACTTC	CASSLDGTSYEQYF
TRBD1	TRBV18	NA	TRBJ1-5	TGTGCCAGCTCATCCACAGTGGGGACAGGGGGCAATCAGCCCCAGCATTTT	CASSSTVGTGGNQPQHF
NA	TRBV5-1	once	TRBJ2-1	TGCGCCAGCAGCGCGACTAGTTTCTACAATGAGCAGTTCTTC	CASSATSFYNEQFF
NA	TRBV5-4	once	TRBJ2-3	TGTGCCAGCAGCTTGGTTCCGGGGTCGACAGATACGCAGTATTTT	CASSLVPGSTDTQYF
TRBD1	TRBV19	NA	TRBJ1-2	TGTGCCAGTAGTATAAAGACAGGGTACACCTATGGCTACACCTTC	CASSIKTGYTYGYTF
NA	TRBV2	NA	TRBJ2-7	TGTGCCAGCGCTCAGGTTAATTCCTACGAGCAGTACTTC	CASAQVNSYEQYF
TRBD1	TRBV9	NA	TRBJ1-4	TGTGCCAGCAGCGTAGAACAGGGGGGAGAAAAACTGTTTTTT	CASSVEQGGEKLFF
NA	TRBV7-2	NA	TRBJ2-3	TGTGCCAGCAGCTTAGATGGGGGCCTCCCCGGTACGCAGTATTTT	CASSLDGGLPGTQYF
NA	TRBV7-2	few	TRBJ1-1	TGTGCCAGCAGCTTAGGAGTCGGGAACCTCCTGAACACTGAAGCTTTCTTT	CASSLGVGNLLNTEAFF
NA	TRBV5-1	NA	TRBJ1-2	TGCGCCAGCAGCTTGGATGACAGCCGATTGATATTCCTTAACTATGGCTACACCTTC	CASSLDDSRLIFLNYGYTF